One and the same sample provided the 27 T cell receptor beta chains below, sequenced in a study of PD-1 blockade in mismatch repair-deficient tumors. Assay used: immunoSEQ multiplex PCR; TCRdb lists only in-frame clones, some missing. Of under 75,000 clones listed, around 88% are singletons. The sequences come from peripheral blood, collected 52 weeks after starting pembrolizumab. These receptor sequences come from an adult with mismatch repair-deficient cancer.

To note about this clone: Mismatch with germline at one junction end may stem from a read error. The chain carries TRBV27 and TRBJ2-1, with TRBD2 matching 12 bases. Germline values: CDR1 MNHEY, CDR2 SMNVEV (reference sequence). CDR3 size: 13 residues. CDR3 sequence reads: CASSLAWTSGMLF. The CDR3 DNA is TGTGCCAGCAGTTTAGCCTGGACTAGCGGGATGCTCTTC.

The CDR3: CASSEEGTEAYEQYF. CDR3 coding DNA: TGTGCCAGCAGTGAAGAAGGGACAGAAGCCTACGAGCAGTACTTC. The chain recombines TRBV6-1 with TRBJ2-7; 7 nucleotides agree with TRBD1. CDR3 size: 15 residues. CDR1 and CDR2 from the germline V gene are MNHNS and SASEGT. With V trimmed by 1 base and J by 2 bases, 5 bases remained unmatched.

The CDR3 reads CASSLVEALYGYTF. The CDR3 nucleotides are TGTGCCAGCAGCTTGGTAGAGGCCCTGTATGGCTACACCTTC. V usage is TRBV7-9 and J usage is TRBJ1-2; D is unclear. Trimming took 3 bases from V and 5 from J, leaving 13 bases between them. Germline V gene data show CDR1 as SEHNR and CDR2 as FQNEAQ (reference sequence). The CDR3 length is 14 residues.

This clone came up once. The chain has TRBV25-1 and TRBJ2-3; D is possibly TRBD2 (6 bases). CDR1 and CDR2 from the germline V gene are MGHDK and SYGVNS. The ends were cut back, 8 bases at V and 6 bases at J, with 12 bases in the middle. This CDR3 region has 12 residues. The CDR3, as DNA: TGTGCCAGCTCAAGGAGGGAGGATACGCAGTATTTT. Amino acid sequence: CASSRREDTQYF.

The CDR3 region has the DNA TGCAGCGCCACCCAACAGGGACCAGCCGGGGAGCTGTTTTTT. Protein product: CSATQQGPAGELFF. V and J are TRBV29-1 and TRBJ2-2; D is perhaps TRBD1 (6 bases). Trimming took off 7 bases at V and 6 bases at J, with 18 bases between the two ends. Germline V gene data show CDR1 as SQVTM and CDR2 as ANQGSEA. This CDR3 contains 14 residues.

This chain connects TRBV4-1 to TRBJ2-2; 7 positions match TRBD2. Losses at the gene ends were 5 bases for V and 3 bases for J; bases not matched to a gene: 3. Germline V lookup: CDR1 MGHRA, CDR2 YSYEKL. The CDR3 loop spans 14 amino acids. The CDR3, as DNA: TGCGCCAGCAGCGTGGGGAGGGACACCGGGGAGCTGTTTTTT. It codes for CASSVGRDTGELFF.

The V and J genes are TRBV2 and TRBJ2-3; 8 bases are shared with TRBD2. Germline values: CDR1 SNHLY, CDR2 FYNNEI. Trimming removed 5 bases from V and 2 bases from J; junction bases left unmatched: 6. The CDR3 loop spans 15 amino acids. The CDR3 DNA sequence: TGTGCCAGCAGTTCCCGAGCGGGAGCCACAGATACGCAGTATTTT. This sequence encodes CASSSRAGATDTQYF. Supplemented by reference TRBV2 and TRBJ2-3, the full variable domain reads EPEVTQTPSHQVTQMGQEVILRCVPISNHLYFYWYRQILGQKVEFLVSFYNNEISEKSEIFDDQFSVERPDGSNFTLKIRSTKLEDSAMYFCASSSRAGATDTQYFGPGTRLTVL.

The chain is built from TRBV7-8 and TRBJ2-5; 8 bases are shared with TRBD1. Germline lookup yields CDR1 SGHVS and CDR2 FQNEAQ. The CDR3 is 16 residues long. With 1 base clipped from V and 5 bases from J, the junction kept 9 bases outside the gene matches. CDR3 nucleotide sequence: TGTGCCAGCAGCTTAGGGGCAGGGGGCCAAGGGGAGACCCAGTACTTC. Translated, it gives CASSLGAGGQGETQYF.

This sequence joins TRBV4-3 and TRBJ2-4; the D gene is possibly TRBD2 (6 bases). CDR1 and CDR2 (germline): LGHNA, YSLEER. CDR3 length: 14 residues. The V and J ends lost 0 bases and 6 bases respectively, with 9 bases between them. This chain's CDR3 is CASSQEEGTNIQYF. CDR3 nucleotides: TGCGCCAGCAGCCAAGAGGAGGGGACAAACATTCAGTACTTC.

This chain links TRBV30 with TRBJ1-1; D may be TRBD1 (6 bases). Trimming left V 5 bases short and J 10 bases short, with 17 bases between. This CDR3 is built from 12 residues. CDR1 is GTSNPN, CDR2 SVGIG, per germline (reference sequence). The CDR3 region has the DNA TGTGCCTGGTTGCCTAGGGGGAATGGAGCTTTCTTT. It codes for CAWLPRGNGAFF.

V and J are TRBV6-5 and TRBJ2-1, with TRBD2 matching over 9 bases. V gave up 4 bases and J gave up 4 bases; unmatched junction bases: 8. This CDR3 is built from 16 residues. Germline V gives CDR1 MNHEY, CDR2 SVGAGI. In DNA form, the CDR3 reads TGTGCCAGCAGTTTATCCCCAGCGGGAGGTTACAATGAGCAGTTCTTC. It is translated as CASSLSPAGGYNEQFF.

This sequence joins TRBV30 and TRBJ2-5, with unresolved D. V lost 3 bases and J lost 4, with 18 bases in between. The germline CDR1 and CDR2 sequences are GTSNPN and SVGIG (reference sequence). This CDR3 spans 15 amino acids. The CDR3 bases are TGTGCCTGGAGCCCACGAGGCAGACTGGGAGAGACCCAGTACTTC. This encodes CAWSPRGRLGETQYF.

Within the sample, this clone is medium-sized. CDR3 amino acids: CASSPTSSYEQYF. The DNA for the CDR3 is TGTGCCAGCAGCCCTACCAGCTCCTACGAGCAGTACTTC. The chain carries TRBV27 and TRBJ2-7; D unclear. This CDR3 is built from 13 residues. Germline V gene lookup returns CDR1 MNHEY and CDR2 SMNVEV (reference sequence). The V end was cut by 6 bases, the J end by 0 bases, with 9 bases between.

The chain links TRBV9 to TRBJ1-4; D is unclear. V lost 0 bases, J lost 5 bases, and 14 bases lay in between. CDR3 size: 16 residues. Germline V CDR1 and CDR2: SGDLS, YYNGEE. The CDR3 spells CASSVDMEGPNEKLFF. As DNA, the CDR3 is TGTGCCAGCAGCGTAGATATGGAGGGTCCAAATGAAAAACTGTTTTTT.

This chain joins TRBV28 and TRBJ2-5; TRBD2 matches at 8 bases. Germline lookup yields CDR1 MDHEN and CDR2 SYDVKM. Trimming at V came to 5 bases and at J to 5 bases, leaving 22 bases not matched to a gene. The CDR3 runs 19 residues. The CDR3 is CASSRPYKPGLGVRETQYF. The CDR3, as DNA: TGTGCCAGCAGTCGTCCCTACAAACCGGGACTAGGGGTGAGGGAGACCCAGTACTTC.

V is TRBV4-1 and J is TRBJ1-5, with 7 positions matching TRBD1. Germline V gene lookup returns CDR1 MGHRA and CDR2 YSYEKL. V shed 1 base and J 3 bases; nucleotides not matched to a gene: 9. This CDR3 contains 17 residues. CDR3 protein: CASSQVVLRGINQPQHF. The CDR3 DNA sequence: TGCGCCAGCAGCCAAGTAGTCCTCAGGGGGATCAATCAGCCCCAGCATTTT.

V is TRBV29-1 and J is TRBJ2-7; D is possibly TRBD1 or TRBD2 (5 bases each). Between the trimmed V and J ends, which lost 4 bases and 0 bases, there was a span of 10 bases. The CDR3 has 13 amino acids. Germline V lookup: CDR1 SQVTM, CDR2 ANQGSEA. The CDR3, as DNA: TGCAGCGTTGGTGGGGGTAGCTCCTACGAGCAGTACTTC. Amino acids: CSVGGGSSYEQYF.

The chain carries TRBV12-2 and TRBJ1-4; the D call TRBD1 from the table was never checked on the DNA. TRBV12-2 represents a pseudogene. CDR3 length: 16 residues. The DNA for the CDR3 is TGTGCAAGTCGCTTTTGCCTACAGGGGACTAATGAAAAACTGTTTTTT. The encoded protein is CASRFCLQGTNEKLFF.

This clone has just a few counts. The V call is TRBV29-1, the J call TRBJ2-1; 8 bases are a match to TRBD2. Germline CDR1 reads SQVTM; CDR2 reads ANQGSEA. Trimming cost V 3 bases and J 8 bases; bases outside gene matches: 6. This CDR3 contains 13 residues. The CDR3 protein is CSVEGGRIDEQFF. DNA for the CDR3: TGCAGCGTTGAGGGCGGGAGGATTGATGAGCAGTTCTTC.

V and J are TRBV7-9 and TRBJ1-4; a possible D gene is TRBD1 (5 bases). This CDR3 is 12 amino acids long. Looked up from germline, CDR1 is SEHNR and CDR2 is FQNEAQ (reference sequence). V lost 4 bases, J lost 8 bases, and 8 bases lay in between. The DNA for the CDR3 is TGTGCCAGCAGCTACCGGGGGGAAAAACTGTTTTTT. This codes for CASSYRGEKLFF.

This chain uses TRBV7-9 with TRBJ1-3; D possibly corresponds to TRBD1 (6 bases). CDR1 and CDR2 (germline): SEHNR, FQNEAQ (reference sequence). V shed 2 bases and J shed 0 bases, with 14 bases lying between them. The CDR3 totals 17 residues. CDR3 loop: CASSLRDKDNSGNTIYF. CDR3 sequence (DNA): TGTGCCAGCAGCTTACGGGACAAGGATAACTCTGGAAACACCATATATTTT. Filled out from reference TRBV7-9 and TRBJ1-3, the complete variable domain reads DTGVSQNPRHKITKRGQNVTFRCDPISEHNRLYWYRQTLGQGPEFLTYFQNEAQLEKSRLLSDRFSAERPKGSFSTLEIQRTEQGDSAMYLCASSLRDKDNSGNTIYFGEGSWLTVV.

The CDR3 bases are TGTGCCAGCAGTTTGCGGGAGGTAGCCGGGGAGCTGTTTTTT. It translates to CASSLREVAGELFF. The rearrangement uses TRBV27 and TRBJ2-2, with 8 bases matching TRBD2. Germline CDR1 is MNHEY and CDR2 is SMNVEV (reference sequence). After removal of 3 bases from V and 6 bases from J, the junction contained 3 bases not matched to a gene. The CDR3 extends over 14 amino acids.

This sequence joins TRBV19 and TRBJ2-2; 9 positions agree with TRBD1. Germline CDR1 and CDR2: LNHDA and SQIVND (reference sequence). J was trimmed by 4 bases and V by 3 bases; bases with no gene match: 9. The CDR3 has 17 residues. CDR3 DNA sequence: TGTGCCAGTAGTATGACAGGGGGATCGATGAGCACCGGGGAGCTGTTTTTT. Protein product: CASSMTGGSMSTGELFF.

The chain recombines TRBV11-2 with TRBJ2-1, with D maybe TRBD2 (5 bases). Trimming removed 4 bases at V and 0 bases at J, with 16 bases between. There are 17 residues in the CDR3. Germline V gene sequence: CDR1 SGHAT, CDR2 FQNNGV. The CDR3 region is CASSYSVGRASYNEQFF. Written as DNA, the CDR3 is TGTGCCAGCAGCTACAGTGTAGGGCGGGCCTCCTACAATGAGCAGTTCTTC.

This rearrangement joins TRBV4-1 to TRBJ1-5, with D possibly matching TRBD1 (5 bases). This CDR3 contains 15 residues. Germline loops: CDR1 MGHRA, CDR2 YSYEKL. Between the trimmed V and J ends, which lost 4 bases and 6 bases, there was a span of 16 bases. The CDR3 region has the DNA TGCGCCAGCAGCCTGTGCGAGGGGATCTGTCAGCCCCAGCATTTT. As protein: CASSLCEGICQPQHF.

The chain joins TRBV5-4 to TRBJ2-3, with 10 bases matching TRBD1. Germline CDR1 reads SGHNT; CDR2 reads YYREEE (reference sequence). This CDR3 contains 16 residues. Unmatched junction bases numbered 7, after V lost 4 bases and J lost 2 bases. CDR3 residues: CASSPRDRGDTDTQYF. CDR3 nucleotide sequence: TGTGCCAGCAGCCCCCGGGACAGGGGAGACACAGATACGCAGTATTTT.

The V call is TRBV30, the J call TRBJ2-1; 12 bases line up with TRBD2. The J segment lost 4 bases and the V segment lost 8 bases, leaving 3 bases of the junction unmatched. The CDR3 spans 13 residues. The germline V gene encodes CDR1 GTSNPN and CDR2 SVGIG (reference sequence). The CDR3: CAGGTSGYNEQFF. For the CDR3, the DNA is TGTGCCGGGGGGACTAGCGGGTACAATGAGCAGTTCTTC.